This entry lists 18 T cell receptor beta chains sequenced from one sample in a study of glioma-infiltrating T cells after dendritic cell vaccination. Some clones are missing from TCRdb's copy, which holds only in-frame ones; the method was immunoSEQ multiplex PCR. The sample consists of 70,000 to 90,000 clones, 75% to 90% of them appearing once. Time point meaning: after dendritic cell vaccination, including at tumor progression/relapse. The sequences come from blood, collected after dendritic cell vaccination. The receptors here all came from a human donor with glioblastoma.

The rearrangement uses TRBV19 and TRBJ1-5, with TRBD1 identical over 8 bases. V was pared by 6 bases and J by 1 base, with 5 bases of the junction left unmatched. From germline, CDR1 is LNHDA and CDR2 SQIVND (reference sequence). The CDR3 is 15 amino acids. CDR3 in amino acids: CASSPDRESNQPQHF. The CDR3 bases are TGTGCCAGTAGCCCGGACAGGGAGAGCAATCAGCCCCAGCATTTT.

This chain connects TRBV6-5 to TRBJ1-6; D remains ambiguous. CDR1 and CDR2 from the germline V gene are MNHEY and SVGAGI. V lost 0 bases and J lost 6, with 3 bases in between. The CDR3 spans 13 residues. CDR3 residues: CASSYSANSPLHF. CDR3 DNA sequence: TGTGCCAGCAGTTACTCGGCTAATTCACCCCTCCACTTT.

The rearrangement links TRBV4-1 to TRBJ1-5, with a possible D match to TRBD1 (5 bases). The ends were cut back, 1 base at V and 9 bases at J, with 16 bases in the middle. In germline, CDR1 is MGHRA, CDR2 YSYEKL. The CDR3 sequence is 15 residues long. The DNA for the CDR3 is TGCGCCAGCAGCCAAGGCGTTTGGGGCGCTTCGCCCCAGCATTTT. It codes for CASSQGVWGASPQHF.

The J gene is TRBJ2-7, the V gene TRBV27; 8 bases align to TRBD1. V lost 3 bases to trimming and J lost 2 bases; unmatched junction nucleotides: 6. The CDR3 sequence is 15 residues long. Germline-derived CDR1 and CDR2 are MNHEY and SMNVEV (reference sequence). CDR3 nucleotide sequence: TGTGCCAGCAGTTTGCGACAGGGGTCTCCCTACGAGCAGTACTTC. Amino acid sequence: CASSLRQGSPYEQYF.

The chain links TRBV6-5 to TRBJ1-2; a possible D gene is TRBD1 (6 bases). The V end lost 7 bases, the J end lost 8 bases, and 17 bases lay between the germline ends. The germline V gene has CDR1 MNHEY and CDR2 SVGAGI. This CDR3 spans 13 amino acids. The CDR3 here is CASTDNRERGYTF. In DNA, the CDR3 is TGTGCCAGCACCGATAACAGGGAAAGGGGCTACACCTTC.

A single count supports this clone. The V gene is TRBV30, the J gene TRBJ1-3, with D perhaps matching TRBD1 (6 bases). The V end lost 1 base, the J end lost 4 bases, and 14 bases lay between the germline ends. The germline CDR1 and CDR2 sequences are GTSNPN and SVGIG (reference sequence). This CDR3 region has 15 residues. CDR3 residues: CAWSGGGPVGNTIYF. The CDR3 coding sequence is TGTGCCTGGAGTGGGGGGGGCCCTGTCGGAAACACCATATATTTT.

V and J are TRBV19 and TRBJ1-1; D is unresolved. V lost 3 bases, J lost 1 base, and 12 bases lay in between. CDR1 and CDR2 from the germline V gene are LNHDA and SQIVND (reference sequence). This CDR3 is built from 15 residues. The DNA for the CDR3 is TGTGCCAGTAGTATTTCGGCAGGCACGAACACTGAAGCTTTCTTT. Translation gives CASSISAGTNTEAFF. The full variable domain, rest sourced from reference TRBV19 and TRBJ1-1, is DGGITQSPKYLFRKEGQNVTLSCEQNLNHDAMYWYRQDPGQGLRLIYYSQIVNDFQKGDIAEGYSVSREKKESFPLTVTSAQKNPTAFYLCASSISAGTNTEAFFGQGTRLTVV.

The DNA of the CDR3 is TGTGCCAGCAGTGAGGGATACAGGGGTGCGCACACCGGGGAGCTGTTTTTT. Residues: CASSEGYRGAHTGELFF. This chain joins TRBV2 and TRBJ2-2; 7 nucleotides line up with TRBD1. This CDR3 contains 17 residues. The germline gives CDR1 SNHLY, CDR2 FYNNEI. V lost 3 bases to trimming and J lost 3 bases; unmatched junction nucleotides: 10.

The rearrangement uses TRBV5-1 and TRBJ1-1, with unresolved D. Germline V lookup: CDR1 SGHRS, CDR2 YFSETQ. The length of the CDR3 is 14 residues. V was clipped by 1 base and J by 1 base, with 8 bases between them. CDR3 sequence reads: CASSLYRGNTEAFF. The DNA of the CDR3 is TGCGCCAGCAGCTTGTATCGAGGGAACACTGAAGCTTTCTTT.

This clone was detected only a few times. The V and J genes are TRBV5-1 and TRBJ2-4; maybe TRBD1 (6 bases). Trimming shortened V by 0 bases and J by 7 bases, and 8 bases separated the two germline ends. The CDR3 sequence is 13 residues long. Per germline, CDR1 SGHRS and CDR2 YFSETQ. CDR3 protein: CASSLDRVNIQYF. The DNA of the CDR3 is TGCGCCAGCAGCTTGGACAGGGTTAACATTCAGTACTTC.

The chain joins TRBV6-5 to TRBJ2-2, with TRBD2 as a possible D gene (5 bases). The CDR3 has 12 amino acids. V was pared by 7 bases and J by 5 bases, with 8 bases between. Germline V gene lookup returns CDR1 MNHEY and CDR2 SVGAGI. The chain's CDR3 is CASTRETGELFF. The DNA of the CDR3 is TGTGCCAGCACCCGGGAAACCGGGGAGCTGTTTTTT.

The chain recombines TRBV5-6 with TRBJ1-3; D remains ambiguous. The V and J ends lost 0 bases and 2 bases respectively, with 12 bases between them. The CDR3 extends over 16 amino acids. Germline CDR1 reads SGHDT; CDR2 reads YYEEEE. CDR3 residues: CASSLGRPGPGNTIYF. In DNA form, the CDR3 reads TGTGCCAGCAGCTTGGGGCGGCCCGGCCCTGGAAACACCATATATTTT.

V is TRBV12-5 and J is TRBJ1-3; tentatively, D is TRBD1 (6 bases). Germline V gene data show CDR1 as LGHNT and CDR2 as FRNRAP. The V end was cut by 2 bases, the J end by 4 bases, with 9 bases between. The CDR3 consists of 14 residues. CDR3 amino acids: CASGLWGPGNTIYF. CDR3 sequence (DNA): TGTGCTAGTGGTTTGTGGGGGCCCGGAAACACCATATATTTT.

This chain uses TRBV5-4 with TRBJ2-2, with 14 bases matching TRBD2. The junction had 6 bases not matched to a gene; V was cut back by 3 bases and J by 5 bases. Germline loops: CDR1 SGHNT, CDR2 YYREEE (reference sequence). This CDR3 spans 17 amino acids. CDR3 coding DNA: TGTGCCAGCAGCTCCGGGACTAGCGGGGGATCTACCGGGGAGCTGTTTTTT. This gives the protein CASSSGTSGGSTGELFF.

The chain joins TRBV7-6 to TRBJ2-7; 10 bases match TRBD1. The germline V gene encodes CDR1 SGHVS and CDR2 FNYEAQ. The CDR3 loop spans 16 amino acids. J was trimmed by 3 bases and V by 5 bases; bases with no gene match: 10. The DNA of the CDR3 is TGTGCCAGCAGCCCCGGTGCCGGGACAGGGGTCTACGAGCAGTACTTC. Translation: CASSPGAGTGVYEQYF.

The CDR3 region is CASSSGQLYGYTF. The CDR3 bases are TGTGCCAGCAGCTCAGGACAGCTCTATGGCTACACCTTC. The chain recombines TRBV7-9 with TRBJ1-2; TRBD1 might be the D (6 bases). Germline CDR1 is SEHNR and CDR2 is FQNEAQ (reference sequence). Trimming took off 4 bases at V and 4 bases at J, with 10 bases between the two ends. This CDR3 comprises 13 residues.

The CDR3 loop is CASSLGQGFETQYF. For the CDR3, the DNA is TGTGCCAGCAGCTTGGGGCAGGGTTTTGAGACCCAGTACTTC. The chain is built from TRBV5-4 and TRBJ2-5, with D maybe TRBD1 (5 bases). The V gene's germline CDR1 is SGHNT and CDR2 YYREEE (reference sequence). The CDR3 totals 14 residues. V was clipped by 0 bases and J by 5 bases, with 11 bases between them. Supplemented by reference TRBV5-4 and TRBJ2-5, the full variable domain reads ETGVTQSPTHLIKTRGQQVTLRCSSQSGHNTVSWYQQALGQGPQFIFQYYREEENGRGNFPPRFSGLQFPNYSSELNVNALELDDSALYLCASSLGQGFETQYFGPGTRLLVL.

V usage is TRBV25-1 and J usage is TRBJ1-1; possible D gene TRBD1, 6 bases. The length of the CDR3 is 14 residues. V lost 5 bases, J lost 6 bases, and 16 bases lay in between. Germline values: CDR1 MGHDK, CDR2 SYGVNS. The CDR3 loop is CASSTHQGQAEAFF. For the CDR3, the DNA is TGTGCCAGCAGTACCCACCAGGGGCAGGCTGAAGCTTTCTTT.